This TCR beta chain was sequenced in a study of shared clonotypes between healthy human individuals. Naive CD8 populations comprised CD45RO-negative cells positively selected for CCR7, excluding terminally differentiated effector memory CD45RA+ cells. Using immunoSEQ multiplex PCR, the repertoire was profiled, and TCRdb retains in-frame clones only, with some absent. Among around 2,000,000 clones listed, approximately 95% were seen once. This CDR3 has 13 amino acids. Per the germline V gene, CDR1 is MNHNS and CDR2 is SASEGT. The V end lost 10 bases, the J end lost 3 bases, and 16 bases lay between the germline ends.

Sequencing was performed on naive CD8+ T cells sorted from blood. The sequence derives from a man between 18 and 29 years old in good health. V is TRBV6-1 and J is TRBJ2-7, with no clear D. In nucleotides, the CDR3 is TGTGCCACCGGTCTAGGTTTACTCTACGAGCAGTACTTC. The encoded protein is CATGLGLLYEQYF.